The clone carrying this T cell receptor (beta chain) came up once. Its cognate antigen is unknown. The sample is drawn from a study of T cells in localized non-small cell lung cancer. Study outcomes and limitations: A single tumor region was sequenced, leaving heterogeneity possible. For the top 100 tumor clones, a median about 50 also appeared in adjacent lung.

The assay was immunoSEQ multiplex PCR, and TCRdb's table has in-frame clones only and misses some. The sample gives over 20,000 clones, over 70% of which show up once; about 9.6% is in the top ten. The CDR3 sequence is 12 residues long. Germline V lookup: CDR1 SGHDT, CDR2 YYEEEE. Trimming cost V 2 bases and J 10 bases, with 10 bases left between them. The sequences come from peripheral blood, collected before any cancer treatment. This receptor was identified in a man aged 35 to 69 with stage III squamous cell lung carcinoma. V is TRBV5-6 and J is TRBJ2-1; possibly TRBD1 for D (6 bases). CDR3 protein: CASSLDRLEQFF. For the CDR3, the DNA is TGTGCCAGCAGCTTAGACAGGCTCGAGCAGTTCTTC.